The 27 T cell receptor beta chains below come from one sample, sequenced in a study of glioma-infiltrating T cells after dendritic cell vaccination. Time point meaning: after dendritic cell vaccination, including at tumor progression/relapse. Profiled with immunoSEQ multiplex PCR; TCRdb holds only in-frame clones, not every one. Of over 65,000 clones listed, 85% were seen once; the top ten hold around 9.3%. Source: blood, taken after dendritic cell vaccination. The receptors were gathered from a human donor with glioblastoma.

The rearrangement links TRBV5-1 to TRBJ1-1; D not certain. The germline V and J ends were trimmed by 3 bases and 0 bases, with 12 bases remaining between them. The CDR3 runs to 15 residues. Germline lookup yields CDR1 SGHRS and CDR2 YFSETQ. The CDR3 DNA is TGCGCCAGCAGCTGGTGGGCTGTTATGAACACTGAAGCTTTCTTT. Protein sequence: CASSWWAVMNTEAFF.

The chain combines TRBV7-3 with TRBJ2-1; the D gene is possibly TRBD2 (6 bases). The CDR3 runs 13 residues. Per germline, CDR1 SGHTA and CDR2 FQGTGA. V gave up 0 bases and J gave up 9 bases, with 9 bases separating them. CDR3 loop: CASSLTGRGEQFF. The DNA of the CDR3 is TGTGCCAGCAGCTTAACGGGGCGGGGTGAGCAGTTCTTC.

The CDR3 spells CASSPLRAGEGNNSPLHF. CDR3 DNA: TGTGCCAGCTCACCACTCCGAGCAGGGGAGGGAAATAATTCACCCCTCCACTTT. V usage is TRBV18 and J usage is TRBJ1-6; tentatively, D is TRBD1 (6 bases). The CDR3 consists of 18 residues. CDR1 and CDR2 (germline): KGHSH, LQKENI. V was cut by 1 base and J by 5 bases, with 18 bases left in between. Full variable domain (missing parts from reference TRBV18 and TRBJ1-6): NAGVMQNPRHLVRRRGQEARLRCSPMKGHSHVYWYRQLPEEGLKFMVYLQKENIIDESGMPKERFSAEFPKEGPSILRIQQVVRGDSAAYFCASSPLRAGEGNNSPLHFGNGTRLTVT.

The chain combines TRBV5-1 with TRBJ2-1; 11 bases are shared with TRBD1. This CDR3 spans 15 amino acids. From germline, CDR1 is SGHRS and CDR2 YFSETQ. V lost 4 bases to trimming and J lost 7 bases; unmatched junction nucleotides: 7. The CDR3 DNA follows: TGCGCCAGCAGCGGGGGACAGGGGGTAAGGAATGAGCAGTTCTTC. Translation: CASSGGQGVRNEQFF.

The genes are TRBV6-4 and TRBJ2-3; D not certain. Germline V gene sequence: CDR1 MRHNA, CDR2 SNTAGT. The CDR3 runs to 13 residues. Trimming removed 3 bases from V and 6 bases from J, with 10 bases in between. The CDR3 region is CASSDLVGDTQYF. The CDR3 DNA reads as TGTGCCAGCAGTGATCTGGTCGGGGATACGCAGTATTTT.

V gene TRBV19 combines with J gene TRBJ2-7; the D gene is possibly TRBD2 (6 bases). V was shortened by 1 base and J by 7 bases, with 17 bases between the two germline ends. Per germline, CDR1 LNHDA and CDR2 SQIVND (reference sequence). The CDR3 contains 15 residues. The CDR3: CASSIGGGPQSEQYF. The DNA of the CDR3 is TGTGCCAGTAGTATAGGGGGAGGCCCCCAATCGGAGCAGTACTTC. The full variable domain, completed using reference TRBV19 and TRBJ2-7, is DGGITQSPKYLFRKEGQNVTLSCEQNLNHDAMYWYRQDPGQGLRLIYYSQIVNDFQKGDIAEGYSVSREKKESFPLTVTSAQKNPTAFYLCASSIGGGPQSEQYFGPGTRLTVT.

The chain couples TRBV6-6 to TRBJ1-2, with D unclear. The CDR3 extends over 15 amino acids. Trimming removed 2 bases from V and 3 bases from J, with 13 bases in between. Germline V gene lookup returns CDR1 MNHNY and CDR2 SVGAGI (reference sequence). CDR3 loop: CASSYPLTADYGYTF. CDR3 coding DNA: TGTGCCAGCAGTTACCCCTTAACAGCGGACTATGGCTACACCTTC.

This chain's CDR3 is CASRLSGGAGTDTQYF. Written as DNA, the CDR3 is TGTGCCAGCCGTCTTAGCGGGGGGGCCGGCACAGATACGCAGTATTTT. V gene TRBV2 combines with J gene TRBJ2-3; 11 positions agree with TRBD2. The CDR3 runs 16 residues. CDR1 SNHLY and CDR2 FYNNEI come from the germline V gene. V gave up 8 bases and J gave up 1 base; unmatched junction bases: 8.

The genes are TRBV7-9 and TRBJ1-5; perhaps TRBD1 as D (6 bases). Germline CDR1 and CDR2: SEHNR and FQNEAQ (reference sequence). The CDR3 totals 16 residues. Trimming pared 4 bases from V and 0 bases from J, leaving 13 bases between. CDR3 region: CASSSIGTHSNQPQHF. Here the CDR3 DNA reads TGTGCCAGCAGCTCCATTGGGACACATAGCAATCAGCCCCAGCATTTT.

The rearrangement links TRBV2 to TRBJ1-2, with TRBD1 matching over 7 bases. CDR1 SNHLY and CDR2 FYNNEI come from the germline V gene. V was clipped by 3 bases and J by 4 bases; unmatched bases: 8. The CDR3 has 15 residues. The CDR3 region has the DNA TGTGCCAGCAGTGATGACAGGGAGGTCGTCTATGGCTACACCTTC. Amino acids: CASSDDREVVYGYTF.

The chain couples TRBV19 to TRBJ1-2, with TRBD1 matching 7 bases. CDR3 size: 16 residues. V shed 1 base, J shed 6 bases, and the junction held 11 bases outside the gene matches. The germline gives CDR1 LNHDA, CDR2 SQIVND (reference sequence). The CDR3 reads CASSIGSGGSENGYTF. In nucleotides, the CDR3 is TGTGCCAGTAGTATAGGCTCAGGGGGGAGTGAAAATGGCTACACCTTC.

V usage is TRBV28 and J usage is TRBJ1-2; weak D call: TRBD1 (5 bases). This CDR3 comprises 16 residues. The germline V and J ends were trimmed by 1 base and 0 bases, with 12 bases remaining between them. CDR1 is MDHEN, CDR2 SYDVKM, per germline. For the CDR3, the DNA is TGTGCCAGCAGTTTATCGGATGGGACTACTAACTATGGCTACACCTTC. This codes for CASSLSDGTTNYGYTF.

CDR3 amino acids: CASSQRTGGHGTSEAFF. The CDR3 DNA reads as TGTGCCAGCAGCCAAAGGACAGGGGGCCACGGAACCTCTGAAGCTTTCTTT. The J gene is TRBJ1-1, the V gene TRBV11-2; TRBD1 agrees at 11 bases. The CDR3 is 17 amino acids. The germline V gene encodes CDR1 SGHAT and CDR2 FQNNGV. V was clipped by 5 bases and J by 6 bases; unmatched bases: 14. Full variable domain (remainder filled in from reference TRBV11-2 and TRBJ1-1): EAGVAQSPRYKIIEKRQSVAFWCNPISGHATLYWYQQILGQGPKLLIQFQNNGVVDDSQLPKDRFSAERLKGVDSTLKIQPAKLEDSAVYLCASSQRTGGHGTSEAFFGQGTRLTVV.

V is TRBV18 and J is TRBJ2-5, with TRBD2 matching over 7 bases. Trimming at V came to 5 bases and at J to 0 bases, leaving 12 bases not matched to a gene. This CDR3 comprises 17 residues. Germline lookup yields CDR1 KGHSH and CDR2 LQKENI. The CDR3 region has the DNA TGTGCCAGCTCATCTTTACGGCCGGGGGGAAACCAAGAGACCCAGTACTTC. Protein: CASSSLRPGGNQETQYF. Variable domain in full (rest from reference TRBV18 and TRBJ2-5): NAGVMQNPRHLVRRRGQEARLRCSPMKGHSHVYWYRQLPEEGLKFMVYLQKENIIDESGMPKERFSAEFPKEGPSILRIQQVVRGDSAAYFCASSSLRPGGNQETQYFGPGTRLLVL.

The chain has TRBV27 and TRBJ2-7; 9 bases are a match to TRBD2. The CDR3 runs 18 residues. The germline gives CDR1 MNHEY, CDR2 SMNVEV (reference sequence). V lost 0 bases and J lost 4; bases outside the gene matches: 13. Here the CDR3 DNA reads TGTGCCAGCAGTTTATCCCCCCCCAGCGGGGGGCCGACATACGAGCAGTACTTC. Translated: CASSLSPPSGGPTYEQYF.

The CDR3 is CASSQELRDRNEQFF. Written as DNA, the CDR3 is TGCGCCAGCAGCCAAGAATTACGGGACAGGAATGAGCAGTTCTTC. V is TRBV4-1 and J is TRBJ2-1; 8 bases align to TRBD1. With 0 bases clipped from V and 7 bases from J, the junction kept 5 bases outside the gene matches. Germline lookup yields CDR1 MGHRA and CDR2 YSYEKL. This CDR3 is built from 15 residues.

This clone turned up a few times. The V call is TRBV4-1, the J call TRBJ1-1; a weak D match, TRBD1 (5 bases). The CDR3 contains 14 residues. The germline V and J ends were trimmed by 4 bases and 5 bases, with 14 bases remaining between them. CDR1 is MGHRA and CDR2 is YSYEKL in the germline V gene. CDR3 DNA: TGCGCCAGCAGCCGGGGGGACGGCCAGACTGAAGCTTTCTTT. The encoded protein is CASSRGDGQTEAFF.

The genes are TRBV2 and TRBJ2-5; D gene uncertain. Germline values: CDR1 SNHLY, CDR2 FYNNEI. The V gene lost 6 bases and the J gene lost 1 base, with 9 bases spanning the gap. The CDR3 loop spans 13 amino acids. The CDR3 DNA reads as TGTGCCAGCAGGGCTCAGCGCCAAGAGACCCAGTACTTC. Translated, it gives CASRAQRQETQYF.

The rearrangement uses TRBV4-2 and TRBJ2-3; TRBD2 aligns across 12 bases. The CDR3 has 19 residues. J lost 4 bases, V lost 2 bases, and 13 bases had no gene match. Per germline, CDR1 LGHNA and CDR2 YNFKEQ. CDR3 DNA sequence: TGTGCCAGCAGCCAACGGGTCTATAGCGGACTAGCGGGGTCAGATACGCAGTATTTT. As protein: CASSQRVYSGLAGSDTQYF.

This chain links TRBV10-3 with TRBJ2-1, with D tentatively TRBD1 (6 bases). Trimming took off 2 bases at V and 12 bases at J, with 11 bases between the two ends. The CDR3 totals 12 residues. CDR1 and CDR2 from the germline V gene are ENHRY and SYGVKD. Here the CDR3 reads CAISETGHGQFF. CDR3 sequence (DNA): TGTGCCATCAGTGAGACAGGGCACGGGCAGTTCTTC.

The J gene is TRBJ1-5, the V gene TRBV19; D is ambiguous. This CDR3 has 15 amino acids. V was pared by 9 bases and J by 2 bases, with 17 bases between. CDR1 is LNHDA and CDR2 is SQIVND in the germline V gene (reference sequence). CDR3 sequence reads: CASQAGRERNQPQHF. The CDR3 coding sequence is TGTGCCAGCCAGGCGGGGAGGGAGCGCAATCAGCCCCAGCATTTT.

This sequence joins TRBV11-3 and TRBJ2-7; 7 bases match TRBD1. V dropped 5 bases and J dropped 7; count of bases not matched to a gene: 8. Per the germline V gene, CDR1 is SGHNT and CDR2 is YENEEA. The CDR3 covers 13 residues. DNA for the CDR3: TGTGCCAGCAGCATGACAGGGTTCGATGAGCAGTACTTC. This sequence encodes CASSMTGFDEQYF.

The chain couples TRBV5-1 to TRBJ2-7, with 13 bases matching TRBD2. There are 19 residues in the CDR3. With 7 bases clipped from V and 0 bases from J, the junction kept 16 bases outside the gene matches. Germline V gene data show CDR1 as SGHRS and CDR2 as YFSETQ. In DNA form, the CDR3 reads TGCGCCAGCCGACCCTTAGGACTAGCGGGAGACCGGAGCTCCTACGAGCAGTACTTC. Translation: CASRPLGLAGDRSSYEQYF.

The chain combines TRBV7-9 with TRBJ2-7; tentatively, D is TRBD2 (6 bases). The CDR3 loop spans 14 amino acids. Germline CDR1 reads SEHNR; CDR2 reads FQNEAQ (reference sequence). V lost 3 bases to trimming and J lost 2 bases, with 11 bases between them. CDR3 DNA sequence: TGTGCCAGCAGCTTGACGGGACTGACCTACGAGCAGTACTTC. It specifies CASSLTGLTYEQYF.

The V call is TRBV4-1, the J call TRBJ2-3; 7 positions agree with TRBD1. V lost 1 base and J lost 3; bases outside the gene matches: 10. CDR1 MGHRA and CDR2 YSYEKL come from the germline V gene. CDR3 length equals 17 residues. The CDR3 nucleotides are TGCGCCAGCAGCCAAGTAATTAGGGGGCTAGCTACAGATACGCAGTATTTT. It specifies CASSQVIRGLATDTQYF.

The J gene is TRBJ1-4, the V gene TRBV11-3; a possible D gene is TRBD1 (5 bases). V shed 2 bases and J shed 5 bases, with 9 bases lying between them. The germline gives CDR1 SGHNT, CDR2 YENEEA. The CDR3 runs to 14 residues. This chain's CDR3 is CASSLNRWNEKLFF. DNA of the CDR3: TGTGCCAGCAGCTTAAACAGGTGGAATGAAAAACTGTTTTTT.

The chain joins TRBV28 to TRBJ1-1; the D gene is possibly TRBD1 (5 bases). This CDR3 is built from 16 residues. Looked up from germline, CDR1 is MDHEN and CDR2 is SYDVKM. V lost 7 bases to trimming and J lost 0 bases, with 18 bases between them. CDR3 loop: CASTDPSRQLNTEAFF. The DNA for the CDR3 is TGTGCCAGCACCGACCCGAGTAGACAGTTGAACACTGAAGCTTTCTTT.